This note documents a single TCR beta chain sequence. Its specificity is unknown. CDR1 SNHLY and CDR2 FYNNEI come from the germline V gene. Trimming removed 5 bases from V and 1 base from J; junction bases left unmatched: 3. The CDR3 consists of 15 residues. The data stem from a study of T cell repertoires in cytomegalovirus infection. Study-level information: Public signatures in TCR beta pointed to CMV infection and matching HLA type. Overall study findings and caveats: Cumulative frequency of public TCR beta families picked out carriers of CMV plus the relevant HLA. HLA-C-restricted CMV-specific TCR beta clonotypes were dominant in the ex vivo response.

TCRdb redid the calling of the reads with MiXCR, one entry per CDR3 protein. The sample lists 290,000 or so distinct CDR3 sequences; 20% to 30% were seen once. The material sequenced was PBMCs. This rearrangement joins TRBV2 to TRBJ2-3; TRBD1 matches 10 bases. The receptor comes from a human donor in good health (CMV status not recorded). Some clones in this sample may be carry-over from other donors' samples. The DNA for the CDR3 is TGTGCCAGCAGTTTGGGGACAGGGGGCACAGATACGCAGTATTTT. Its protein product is CASSLGTGGTDTQYF.